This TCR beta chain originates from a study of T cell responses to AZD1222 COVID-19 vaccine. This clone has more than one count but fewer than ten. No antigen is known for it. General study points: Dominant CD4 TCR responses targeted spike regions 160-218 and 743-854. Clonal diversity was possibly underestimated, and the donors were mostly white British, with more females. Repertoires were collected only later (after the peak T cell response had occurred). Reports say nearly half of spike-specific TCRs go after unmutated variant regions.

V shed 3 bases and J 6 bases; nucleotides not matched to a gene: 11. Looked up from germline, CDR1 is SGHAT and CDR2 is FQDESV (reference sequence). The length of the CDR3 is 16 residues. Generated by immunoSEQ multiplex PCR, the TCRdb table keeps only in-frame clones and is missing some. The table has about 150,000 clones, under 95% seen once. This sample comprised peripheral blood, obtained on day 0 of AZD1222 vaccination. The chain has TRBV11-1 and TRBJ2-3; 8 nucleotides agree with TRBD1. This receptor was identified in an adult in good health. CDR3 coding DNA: TGTGCCAGCAGCTTTGGACAGGGAAGTGATGGCGATACGCAGTATTTT. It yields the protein CASSFGQGSDGDTQYF.